This T cell receptor beta chain was profiled in a study of beta chain features in type 1 diabetes. Every isolated RNA sample was fully reverse transcribed, so sequencing captured expressed TCRB transcripts. Profiled with immunoSEQ multiplex PCR; TCRdb holds only in-frame clones, not every one. The data contain under 350,000 clones, roughly a quarter of them singletons. Germline V gene sequence: CDR1 SGHRS, CDR2 YFSETQ. The V and J ends lost 0 bases and 5 bases, in that order; junction bases with no gene match: 6. CDR3 size: 15 residues. Study observations and caveats: Compared with healthy donors, patients appeared to share more similar naive, central memory and regulatory TCRB repertoires. Shortening of TCRB CDR3s, moderate but significant, appeared in all four CD4+ subsets of Type 1 diabetes patients. Fewer insertions but more deletions were seen at VDJ junctions in type 1 diabetes patients. For cells with high TCR expression, cDNA sequencing could yield over-representation.

Concerning this clone itself: No antigen is known for it.

CD4+ naive, central memory, regulatory and stem cell-like memory subsets were isolated by sorting on CD45RO/CCR7/CD25/CD127/CD95/CD27. The sequence came from a woman aged 30 to 39 with type 1 diabetes. The gene calls are TRBV5-1 and TRBJ2-5; TRBD2 agrees at 8 bases. The sample was naive CD4+ T cells from blood. The CDR3 sequence is CASSLAPAGEETQYF. The CDR3 DNA is TGCGCCAGCAGCTTGGCCCCAGCGGGAGAGGAGACCCAGTACTTC.